The sequence of this T cell receptor beta chain was determined in a study of Graves' ophthalmopathy and Graves' hyperthyroidism. The authors amplified TCR beta CDR3 regions, and they did so from RNA transcripts for repertoire sequencing. Second-round multiplex PCR followed a first-round RT-PCR using HTBI primers. TCRdb re-analysed the multiplex PCR reads in MiXCR, keeping a single row per CDR3 protein. The sample consists of around 1.1 million distinct CDR3 sequences, 36% of them appearing once. Deletions cut 6 bases from V and 1 base from J, with 18 bases between. In germline, CDR1 is SGHAT, CDR2 FQNNGV. CDR3 size: 16 residues. This clonotype was seen many times.

V usage is TRBV11-2 and J usage is TRBJ2-5; possible D gene TRBD2, 5 bases. The TCR comes from an adult man with Graves' hyperthyroidism. Sequencing used peripheral blood or thyroid tissue (not recorded which). The CDR3 sequence: CASSSLGSGIQETQYF. CDR3 in DNA: TGTGCCAGCAGTTCATTAGGGTCGGGAATCCAAGAGACCCAGTACTTC.